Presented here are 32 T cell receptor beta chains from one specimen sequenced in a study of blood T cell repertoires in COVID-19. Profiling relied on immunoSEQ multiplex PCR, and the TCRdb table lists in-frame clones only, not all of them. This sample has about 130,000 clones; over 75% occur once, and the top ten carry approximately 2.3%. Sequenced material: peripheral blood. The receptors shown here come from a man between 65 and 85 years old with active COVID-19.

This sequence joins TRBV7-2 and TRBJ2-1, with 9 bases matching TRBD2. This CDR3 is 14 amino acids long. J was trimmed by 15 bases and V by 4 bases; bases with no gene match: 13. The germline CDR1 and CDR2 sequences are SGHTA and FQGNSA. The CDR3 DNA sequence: TGTGCCAGCAGCTCCGCCGGAGCGGGAGGAGGGGCGTTCTTC. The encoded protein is CASSSAGAGGGAFF.

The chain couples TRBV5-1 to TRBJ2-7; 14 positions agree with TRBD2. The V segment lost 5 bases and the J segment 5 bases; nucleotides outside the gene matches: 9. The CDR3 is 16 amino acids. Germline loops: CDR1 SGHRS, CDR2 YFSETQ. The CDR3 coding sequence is TGCGCCAGCAGGCTCGGGACTAGCGGGAGTTTGAACGAGCAGTACTTC. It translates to CASRLGTSGSLNEQYF. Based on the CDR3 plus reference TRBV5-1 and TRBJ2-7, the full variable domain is KAGVTQTPRYLIKTRGQQVTLSCSPISGHRSVSWYQQTPGQGLQFLFEYFSETQRNKGNFPGRFSGRQFSNSRSEMNVSTLELGDSALYLCASRLGTSGSLNEQYFGPGTRLTVT.

This CDR3 is CASSLTQVYGYTF. In DNA, the CDR3 is TGTGCCAGCAGTTTAACACAAGTCTATGGCTACACCTTC. This chain connects TRBV28 to TRBJ1-2; D not certain. The germline V and J ends were trimmed by 2 bases and 4 bases, with 8 bases remaining between them. Germline CDR1 MDHEN, CDR2 SYDVKM. The length of the CDR3 is 13 residues.

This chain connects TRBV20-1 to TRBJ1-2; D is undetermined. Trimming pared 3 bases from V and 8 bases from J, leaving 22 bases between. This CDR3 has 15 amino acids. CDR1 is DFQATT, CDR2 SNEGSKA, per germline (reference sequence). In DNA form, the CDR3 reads TGCAGTGCTAGTCCCCAAGCCGGGAGGGCTGGAGGCTACACCTTC. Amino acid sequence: CSASPQAGRAGGYTF.

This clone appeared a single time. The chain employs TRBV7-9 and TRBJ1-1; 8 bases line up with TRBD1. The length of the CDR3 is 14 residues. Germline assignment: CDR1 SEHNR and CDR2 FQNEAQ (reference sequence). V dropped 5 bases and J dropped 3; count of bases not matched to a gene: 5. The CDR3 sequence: CASSLQGADTEAFF. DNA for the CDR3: TGTGCCAGCAGCCTTCAGGGGGCCGACACTGAAGCTTTCTTT.

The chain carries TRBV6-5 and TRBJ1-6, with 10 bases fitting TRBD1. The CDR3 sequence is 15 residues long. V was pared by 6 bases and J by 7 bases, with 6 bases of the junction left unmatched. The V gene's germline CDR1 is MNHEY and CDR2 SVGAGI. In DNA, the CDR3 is TGTGCCAGCAGGTCGGGACAGGGGTCGAATTCACCCCTCCACTTT. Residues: CASRSGQGSNSPLHF.

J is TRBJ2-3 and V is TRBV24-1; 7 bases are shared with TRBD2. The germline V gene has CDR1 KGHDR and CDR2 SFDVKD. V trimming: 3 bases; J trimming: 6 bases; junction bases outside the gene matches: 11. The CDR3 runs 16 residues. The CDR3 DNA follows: TGTGCCACCAGTGATGTAATAGCGGGCCCCGGGGATACGCAGTATTTT. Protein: CATSDVIAGPGDTQYF.

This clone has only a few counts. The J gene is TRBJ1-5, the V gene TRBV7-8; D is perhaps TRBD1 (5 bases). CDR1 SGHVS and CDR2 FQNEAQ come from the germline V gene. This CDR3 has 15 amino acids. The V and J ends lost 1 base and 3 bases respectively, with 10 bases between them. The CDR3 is CASSLGQGDNQPQHF. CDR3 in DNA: TGTGCCAGCAGCTTAGGGCAGGGCGACAATCAGCCCCAGCATTTT.

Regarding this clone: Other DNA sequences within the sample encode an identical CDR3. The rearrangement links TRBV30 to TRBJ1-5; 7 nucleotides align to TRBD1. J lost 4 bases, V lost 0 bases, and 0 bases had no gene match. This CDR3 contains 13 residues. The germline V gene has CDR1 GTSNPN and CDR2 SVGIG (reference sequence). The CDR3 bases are TGTGCCTGGAGTGTACAGGGGAATCAGCCCCAGCATTTT. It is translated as CAWSVQGNQPQHF.

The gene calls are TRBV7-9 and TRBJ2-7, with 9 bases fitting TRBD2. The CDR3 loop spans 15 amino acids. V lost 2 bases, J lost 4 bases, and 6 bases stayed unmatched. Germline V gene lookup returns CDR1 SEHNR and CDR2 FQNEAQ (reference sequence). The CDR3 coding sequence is TGTGCCAGCAGCTTACTGGCGGGAGGGTCGTACGAGCAGTACTTC. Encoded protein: CASSLLAGGSYEQYF.

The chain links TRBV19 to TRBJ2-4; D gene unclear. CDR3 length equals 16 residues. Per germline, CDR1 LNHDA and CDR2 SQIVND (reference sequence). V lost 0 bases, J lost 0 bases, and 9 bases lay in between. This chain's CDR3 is CASSIETLGAKNIQYF. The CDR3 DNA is TGTGCCAGTAGTATAGAGACTTTAGGAGCCAAAAACATTCAGTACTTC.

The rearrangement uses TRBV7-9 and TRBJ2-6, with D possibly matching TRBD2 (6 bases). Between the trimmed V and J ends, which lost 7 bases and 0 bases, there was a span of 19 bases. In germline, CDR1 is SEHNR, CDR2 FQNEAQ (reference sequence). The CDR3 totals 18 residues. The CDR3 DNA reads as TGTGCCAGCACCGTAGCGTGGGACTGGGGCTCTGGGGCCAACGTCCTGACTTTC. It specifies CASTVAWDWGSGANVLTF.

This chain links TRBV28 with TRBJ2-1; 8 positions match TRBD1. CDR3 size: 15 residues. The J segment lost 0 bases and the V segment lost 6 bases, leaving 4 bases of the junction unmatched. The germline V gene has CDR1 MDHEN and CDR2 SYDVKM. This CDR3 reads CASSRTGSSYNEQFF. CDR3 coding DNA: TGTGCCAGCAGCCGGACAGGGAGCTCCTACAATGAGCAGTTCTTC.

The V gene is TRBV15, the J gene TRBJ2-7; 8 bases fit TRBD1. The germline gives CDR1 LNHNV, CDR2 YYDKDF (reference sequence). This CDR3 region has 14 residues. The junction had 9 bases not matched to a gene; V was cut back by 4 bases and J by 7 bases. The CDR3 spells CATSNEARGLEQYF. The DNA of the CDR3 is TGTGCCACCAGCAACGAAGCCAGGGGGCTAGAGCAGTACTTC.

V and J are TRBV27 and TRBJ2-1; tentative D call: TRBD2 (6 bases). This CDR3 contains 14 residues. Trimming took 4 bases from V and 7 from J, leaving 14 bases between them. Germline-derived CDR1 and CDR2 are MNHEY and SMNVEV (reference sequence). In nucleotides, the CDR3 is TGTGCCAGCAGTTCCGGGGGACGGCAGAATGAGCAGTTCTTC. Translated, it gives CASSSGGRQNEQFF.

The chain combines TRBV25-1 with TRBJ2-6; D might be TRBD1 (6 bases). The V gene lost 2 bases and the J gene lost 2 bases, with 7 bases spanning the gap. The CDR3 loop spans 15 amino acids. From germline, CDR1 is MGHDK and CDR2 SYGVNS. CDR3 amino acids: CASSEPGAGANVLTF. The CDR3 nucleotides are TGTGCCAGCAGTGAACCAGGGGCTGGGGCCAACGTCCTGACTTTC.

As DNA, the CDR3 is TGTGCCAGCAGTCGACAGGGAAAGTACACCGGGGAGCTGTTTTTT. The encoded protein is CASSRQGKYTGELFF. This chain uses TRBV28 with TRBJ2-2; 7 nucleotides align to TRBD1. J lost 3 bases, V lost 5 bases, and 6 bases had no gene match. Germline loops: CDR1 MDHEN, CDR2 SYDVKM. This CDR3 region has 15 residues. The complete variable domain, with remaining parts taken from reference TRBV28 and TRBJ2-2, reads DVKVTQSSRYLVKRTGEKVFLECVQDMDHENMFWYRQDPGLGLRLIYFSYDVKMKEKGDIPEGYSVSREKKERFSLILESASTNQTSMYLCASSRQGKYTGELFFGEGSRLTVL.

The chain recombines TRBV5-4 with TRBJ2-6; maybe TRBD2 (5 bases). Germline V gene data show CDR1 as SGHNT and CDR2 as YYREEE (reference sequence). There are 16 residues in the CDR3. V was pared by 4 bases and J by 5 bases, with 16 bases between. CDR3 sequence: CASSGTGRGRANVLTF. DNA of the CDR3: TGTGCCAGCAGCGGAACCGGACGCGGGCGGGCCAACGTCCTGACTTTC.

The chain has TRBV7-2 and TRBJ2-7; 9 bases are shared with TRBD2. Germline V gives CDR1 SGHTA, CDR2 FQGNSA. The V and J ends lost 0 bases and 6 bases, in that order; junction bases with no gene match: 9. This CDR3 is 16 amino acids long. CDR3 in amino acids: CASSLAGISGSLEQYF. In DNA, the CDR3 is TGTGCCAGCAGCTTAGCGGGGATTAGCGGGAGCCTCGAGCAGTACTTC.

Here the CDR3 reads CASSKTRNQPQHF. CDR3 bases: TGTGCCAGCAGCAAAACCCGGAATCAGCCCCAGCATTTT. This chain links TRBV21-1 with TRBJ1-5. TRBV21-1 is marked as a pseudogene. There are 13 residues in the CDR3.

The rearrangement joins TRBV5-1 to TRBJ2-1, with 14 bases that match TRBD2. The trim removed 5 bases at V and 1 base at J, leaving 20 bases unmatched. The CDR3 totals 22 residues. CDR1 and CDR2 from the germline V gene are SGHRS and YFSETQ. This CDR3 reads CASSPLTGLAGVTAMSYNEQFF. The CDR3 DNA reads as TGCGCCAGCAGTCCTTTGACGGGACTAGCGGGAGTAACGGCTATGTCCTACAATGAGCAGTTCTTC.

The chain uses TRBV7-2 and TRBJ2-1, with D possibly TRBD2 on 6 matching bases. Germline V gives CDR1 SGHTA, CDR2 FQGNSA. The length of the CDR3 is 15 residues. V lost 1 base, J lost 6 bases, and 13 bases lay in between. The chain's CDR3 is CASSLGREAINEQFF. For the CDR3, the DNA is TGTGCCAGCAGCTTAGGCAGGGAGGCAATCAATGAGCAGTTCTTC. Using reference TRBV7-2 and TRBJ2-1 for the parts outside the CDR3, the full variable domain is GAGVSQSPSNKVTEKGKDVELRCDPISGHTALYWYRQSLGQGLEFLIYFQGNSAPDKSGLPSDRFSAERTGGSVSTLTIQRTQQEDSAVYLCASSLGREAINEQFFGPGTRLTVL.

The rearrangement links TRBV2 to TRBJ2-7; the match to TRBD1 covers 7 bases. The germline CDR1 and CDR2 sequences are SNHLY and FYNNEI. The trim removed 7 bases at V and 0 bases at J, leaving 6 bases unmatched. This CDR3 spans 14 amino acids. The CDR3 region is CASNRQGLSYEQYF. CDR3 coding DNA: TGTGCCAGCAACCGACAGGGCCTCTCCTACGAGCAGTACTTC.

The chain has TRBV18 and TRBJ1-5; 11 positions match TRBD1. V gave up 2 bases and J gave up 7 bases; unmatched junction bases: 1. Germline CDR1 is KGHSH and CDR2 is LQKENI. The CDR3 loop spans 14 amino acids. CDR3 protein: CASSPRDRGQPQHF. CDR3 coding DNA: TGTGCCAGCTCACCAAGGGACAGGGGGCAGCCCCAGCATTTT.

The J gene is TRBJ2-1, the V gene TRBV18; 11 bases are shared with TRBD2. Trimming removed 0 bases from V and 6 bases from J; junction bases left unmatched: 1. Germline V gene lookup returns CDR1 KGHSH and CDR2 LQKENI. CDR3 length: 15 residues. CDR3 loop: CASSPPGLAGNEQFF. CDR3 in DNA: TGTGCCAGCTCACCACCCGGACTAGCGGGCAATGAGCAGTTCTTC.

CDR3 protein: CASSLGTSGRSEQFF. CDR3 nucleotides: TGTGCCAGCAGCTTAGGGACTAGCGGGAGGTCTGAGCAGTTCTTC. The genes are TRBV5-4 and TRBJ2-1; 15 positions agree with TRBD2. J was trimmed by 9 bases and V by 2 bases; bases with no gene match: 3. The CDR3 runs to 15 residues. CDR1 and CDR2 from the germline V gene are SGHNT and YYREEE (reference sequence). Complete variable domain (other parts from reference TRBV5-4 and TRBJ2-1): ETGVTQSPTHLIKTRGQQVTLRCSSQSGHNTVSWYQQALGQGPQFIFQYYREEENGRGNFPPRFSGLQFPNYSSELNVNALELDDSALYLCASSLGTSGRSEQFFGPGTRLTVL.

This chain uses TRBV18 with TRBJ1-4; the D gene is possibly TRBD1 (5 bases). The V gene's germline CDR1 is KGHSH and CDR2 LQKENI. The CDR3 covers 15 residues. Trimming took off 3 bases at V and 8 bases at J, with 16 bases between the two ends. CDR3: CASSPSAGRGEKLFF. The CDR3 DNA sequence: TGTGCCAGCTCACCGTCTGCGGGACGAGGGGAAAAACTGTTTTTT.

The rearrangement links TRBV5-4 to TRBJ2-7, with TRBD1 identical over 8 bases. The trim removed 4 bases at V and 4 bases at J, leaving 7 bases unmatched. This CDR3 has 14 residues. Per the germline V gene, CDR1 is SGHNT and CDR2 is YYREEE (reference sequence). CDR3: CASSHGQGGYEQYF. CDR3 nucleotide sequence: TGTGCCAGCAGCCACGGACAGGGCGGGTACGAGCAGTACTTC.

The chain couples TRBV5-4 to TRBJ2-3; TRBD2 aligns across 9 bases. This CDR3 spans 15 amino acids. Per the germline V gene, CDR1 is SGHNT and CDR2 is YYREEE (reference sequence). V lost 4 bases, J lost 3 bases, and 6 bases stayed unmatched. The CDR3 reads CASSPSGRSTDTQYF. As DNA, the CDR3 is TGTGCCAGCAGCCCGAGCGGGAGGTCTACAGATACGCAGTATTTT. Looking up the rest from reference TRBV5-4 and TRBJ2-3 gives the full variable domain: ETGVTQSPTHLIKTRGQQVTLRCSSQSGHNTVSWYQQALGQGPQFIFQYYREEENGRGNFPPRFSGLQFPNYSSELNVNALELDDSALYLCASSPSGRSTDTQYFGPGTRLTVL.

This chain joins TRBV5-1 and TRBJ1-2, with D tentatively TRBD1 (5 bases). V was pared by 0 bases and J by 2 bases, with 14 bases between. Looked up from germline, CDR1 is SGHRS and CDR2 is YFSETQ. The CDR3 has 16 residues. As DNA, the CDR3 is TGCGCCAGCAGCTTGGGGGCGGGACGGTCGAACTATGGCTACACCTTC. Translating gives CASSLGAGRSNYGYTF.

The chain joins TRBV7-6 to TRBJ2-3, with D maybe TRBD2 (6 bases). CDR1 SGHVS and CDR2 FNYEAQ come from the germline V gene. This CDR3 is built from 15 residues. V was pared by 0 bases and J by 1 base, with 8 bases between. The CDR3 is CASSLATSGTDTQYF. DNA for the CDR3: TGTGCCAGCAGCTTAGCGACTAGTGGCACAGATACGCAGTATTTT. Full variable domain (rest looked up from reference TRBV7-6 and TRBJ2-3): GAGVSQSPRYKVTKRGQDVALRCDPISGHVSLYWYRQALGQGPEFLTYFNYEAQQDKSGLPNDRFSAERPEGSISTLTIQRTEQRDSAMYRCASSLATSGTDTQYFGPGTRLTVL.

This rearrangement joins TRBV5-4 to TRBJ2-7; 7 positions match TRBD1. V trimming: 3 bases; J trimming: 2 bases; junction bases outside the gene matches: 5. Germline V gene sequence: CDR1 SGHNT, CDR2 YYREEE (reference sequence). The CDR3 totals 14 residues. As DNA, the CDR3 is TGTGCCAGCAGCTCCTGGACAGGAGCCTACGAGCAGTACTTC. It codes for CASSSWTGAYEQYF.